The rows below give T cell receptor beta chains drawn from one sample of a study of identical twins. TCRdb reprocessed the 5' RACE reads with MiXCR, giving one entry per CDR3 protein. The data contain around 530,000 distinct CDR3 sequences, around 15% of them singletons. This sample was shared with a second study, whose subject was yellow fever vaccine responses in identical twins.

Sequencing was performed on CD4+ T cells sorted from blood. The source is a woman under 30 in good health. Each CDR3 is given with its conserved first and last residue. D genes are given only for firm matches. Expanded clones are given a class, and other clones once, few, many or no size at all.

>TRBV12-3/TRBV12-4|few|-|TRBJ2-1
CASSLESPSSTEQFF
TGTGCCAGCAGTTTAGAATCCCCCTCCAGCACTGAGCAGTTCTTC
>TRBV4-1|few|TRBD2|TRBJ2-7
CASSQIAGESSYEQYF
TGCGCCAGCAGCCAAATAGCGGGAGAGAGCTCCTACGAGCAGTACTTC
>TRBV5-1|-|-|TRBJ2-3
CASRRGWGTDTQYF
TGCGCCAGCAGAAGGGGATGGGGGACAGATACGCAGTATTTT
>TRBV20-1|few|-|TRBJ2-1
CSAGGLLQDEQFF
TGCAGTGCTGGGGGACTGCTTCAGGATGAGCAGTTCTTC
>TRBV7-6|few|TRBD2|TRBJ2-7
CASSLLAGDYEQYF
TGTGCCAGCAGCTTACTGGCGGGAGATTACGAGCAGTACTTC
>TRBV12-3/TRBV12-4|-|TRBD2|TRBJ2-3
CASSFSAGRATVDTQYF
TGTGCCAGCAGTTTTTCTGCCGGGAGGGCCACCGTGGATACGCAGTATTTT
>TRBV7-2|few|TRBD1|TRBJ2-2
CASSLRTGETGELFF
TGTGCCAGCAGCCTGCGGACAGGGGAGACCGGGGAGCTGTTTTTT
>TRBV3-1|-|TRBD2|TRBJ2-1
CASSQTPLMLAGGYNEQFF
TGTGCCAGCAGCCAGACCCCTCTCATGTTAGCGGGAGGTTACAATGAGCAGTTCTTC
>TRBV14|-|-|TRBJ2-1
CASSPSLGTPYNEQFF
TGTGCCAGCAGCCCTAGCCTGGGAACGCCCTACAATGAGCAGTTCTTC
>TRBV5-1|many|TRBD1|TRBJ2-1
CASSPDPTRTGRDEQFF
TGCGCCAGCAGCCCCGACCCTACACGGACAGGCCGGGATGAGCAGTTCTTC
>TRBV15|-|-|TRBJ2-6
CATSRDIGVSGANVLTF
TGTGCCACCAGCAGAGACATAGGGGTCTCTGGGGCCAACGTCCTGACTTTC
>TRBV10-3|-|TRBD1|TRBJ1-2
CAIGTGRDGYTF
TGTGCCATTGGGACAGGGAGGGATGGCTACACCTTC
>TRBV28|-|-|TRBJ2-5
CASNLLGTQYF
TGTGCCAGCAATTTATTGGGGACCCAGTACTTC
>TRBV7-6|-|-|TRBJ1-1
CASSAARNTEAFF
TGTGCCAGCAGTGCCGCCCGGAACACTGAAGCTTTCTTT
>TRBV29-1|-|-|TRBJ1-1
CSVGGGRSFF
TGCAGCGTTGGAGGGGGTAGATCTTTCTTT
>TRBV19|few|-|TRBJ2-7
CASSIQGPPYEQYF
TGTGCCAGTAGTATACAGGGGCCCCCCTACGAGCAGTACTTC
>TRBV5-5|-|-|TRBJ1-6
CASSFQGLHSPLHF
TGTGCCAGCAGCTTTCAGGGATTACATTCACCCCTCCACTTT
>TRBV27|-|TRBD1|TRBJ1-4
CASSTGTGVTNEKLFF
TGTGCCAGCAGCACCGGGACAGGGGTAACTAATGAAAAACTGTTTTTT
>TRBV3-1|-|-|TRBJ2-6
CASSLGGASSGANVLTF
TGTGCCAGCAGCTTAGGTGGCGCGAGCTCTGGGGCCAACGTCCTGACTTTC
>TRBV20-1|-|TRBD1|TRBJ2-1
CSARSLRDSHNEQFF
TGCAGTGCTAGATCACTCCGGGACAGCCACAATGAGCAGTTCTTC
>TRBV29-1|-|-|TRBJ2-2
CSATHTGELFF
TGCAGCGCCACCCACACCGGGGAGCTGTTTTTT
>TRBV12-3/TRBV12-4|-|TRBD1|TRBJ1-4
CASSPDRGLSNEKLFF
TGTGCCAGCAGCCCTGACAGGGGCCTTAGTAATGAAAAACTGTTTTTT
>TRBV4-1|-|TRBD2|TRBJ2-7
CASSQTSRLAGLDEQYF
TGCGCCAGCAGCCAGACTTCCCGACTAGCGGGATTGGACGAGCAGTACTTC
>TRBV6-5|few|TRBD1|TRBJ2-5
CASSYPGTGQETQYF
TGTGCCAGCAGTTACCCCGGGACAGGGCAAGAGACCCAGTACTTC
>TRBV29-1|few|-|TRBJ2-5
CSVEFGQGGETQYF
TGCAGCGTTGAATTCGGCCAGGGCGGAGAGACCCAGTACTTC
>TRBV20-1|-|-|TRBJ2-5
CSAGGPGNQETQYF
TGCAGTGCTGGAGGACCGGGAAACCAAGAGACCCAGTACTTC
>TRBV5-1|-|-|TRBJ2-1
CASSLAGGVGYNEQFF
TGCGCCAGCAGCTTGGCCGGGGGAGTCGGCTACAATGAGCAGTTCTTC
>TRBV18|few|-|TRBJ2-2
CASSPPRAQKNTGELFF
TGTGCCAGCTCACCGCCGAGAGCACAGAAGAACACCGGGGAGCTGTTTTTT
>TRBV7-6|-|TRBD2|TRBJ2-7
CASSLVDSGESYEQYF
TGTGCCAGCAGCTTAGTGGATAGCGGGGAGTCCTACGAGCAGTACTTC
>TRBV24-1|many|-|TRBJ2-1
CATSASNYINEQFF
TGTGCCACCAGTGCCTCCAACTACATCAATGAGCAGTTCTTC
>TRBV12-3/TRBV12-4|many|TRBD1|TRBJ2-7
CASSFGVDRGYEQYF
TGTGCCAGCAGTTTCGGCGTCGACAGGGGCTACGAGCAGTACTTC
>TRBV3-1|-|-|TRBJ1-1
CASSQPPPGTEAFF
TGTGCCAGCAGCCAGCCTCCGCCTGGCACTGAAGCTTTCTTT
>TRBV11-2|few|-|TRBJ2-2
CASSGQTYTGELFF
TGTGCCAGCAGCGGACAGACTTACACCGGGGAGCTGTTTTTT
>TRBV6-1|few|TRBD1|TRBJ2-2
CASSQGVGNTGELFF
TGTGCCAGCAGTCAGGGGGTAGGAAACACCGGGGAGCTGTTTTTT
>TRBV20-1|-|TRBD1|TRBJ2-5
CSARWDRQETQYF
TGCAGTGCTAGATGGGACAGGCAAGAGACCCAGTACTTC
>TRBV24-1|few|-|TRBJ2-1
CATSDTGLGNEQFF
TGTGCCACCAGTGACACCGGCCTGGGAAATGAGCAGTTCTTC
>TRBV9|-|TRBD1|TRBJ1-1
CASSKSRGTEAFF
TGTGCCAGCAGCAAATCCAGGGGGACTGAAGCTTTCTTT
>TRBV19|once|TRBD1|TRBJ2-2
CASSQTGTVNTGELFF
TGTGCCAGTAGTCAAACCGGGACAGTAAACACCGGGGAGCTGTTTTTT
>TRBV3-1|-|-|TRBJ2-7
CASSQEWKRTGYEQYF
TGTGCCAGCAGCCAAGAGTGGAAGCGGACGGGGTACGAGCAGTACTTC
>TRBV6-1|few|-|TRBJ1-2
CATSWDLYGYTF
TGTGCCACCTCGTGGGACCTCTATGGCTACACCTTC
>TRBV6-2/TRBV6-3|-|-|TRBJ2-7
CASSRSYREPTYEQYF
TGTGCCAGCAGCCGTTCCTATAGGGAACCAACCTACGAGCAGTACTTC